The 30 T cell receptor beta chains given below trace back to one sample, sequenced in a study of patients and donors after allogeneic stem cell transplantation (dated by TCRdb to the early 2020s). Preparation of the library involved RT-PCR. Sequencing took place on a NextSeq 550. The public reads were reprocessed in TCRdb via fastp at Q25 and MiXCR, keeping in-frame beta chains. Rows are combined by CDR3 protein, so each entry shows the most common genes and DNA. The sample table shows approximately 430,000 distinct CDR3 sequences, and roughly 16% are seen once. The top ten constitute around 7.9% of the sample. The specimen sequenced was blood, either unsorted or a sorted T cell fraction (not recorded which). These receptors all stem from a human donor who was either an allogeneic HSCT recipient or a stem cell or donor lymphocyte infusion donor (not recorded which). It is not recorded whose cells these are; they may come from a transplant donor.

Written as DNA, the CDR3 is TGTGCCAGCAGCGCGACCGCAATGACAGATATTAATGAAAAACTGTTTTTT. It specifies CASSATAMTDINEKLFF. The rearrangement uses TRBV5-6 and TRBJ1-4, with D perhaps TRBD1 (5 bases). Trimming removed 4 bases from V and 4 bases from J, with 20 bases in between. Germline CDR1 is SGHDT and CDR2 is YYEEEE. The CDR3 is made up of 17 amino acids. The full variable domain, completed using reference TRBV5-6 and TRBJ1-4, is DAGVTQSPTHLIKTRGQQVTLRCSPKSGHDTVSWYQQALGQGPQFIFQYYEEEERQRGNFPDRFSGHQFPNYSSELNVNALLLGDSALYLCASSATAMTDINEKLFFGSGTQLSVL.

Only a few counts were recorded for this clonotype. This rearrangement joins TRBV5-1 to TRBJ2-3, with 11 bases identical to TRBD1. CDR3 size: 18 residues. Germline CDR1 is SGHRS and CDR2 is YFSETQ. V gave up 4 bases and J gave up 3 bases; unmatched junction bases: 13. CDR3 region: CASSRGQGAILSTDTQYF. CDR3 bases: TGCGCCAGCAGCCGAGGACAGGGGGCAATTCTCAGTACAGATACGCAGTATTTT.

This clonotype was counted ten times or more. The chain carries TRBV24-1 and TRBJ2-1; 9 nucleotides align to TRBD1. This CDR3 is built from 17 residues. V lost 1 base and J lost 2; bases outside the gene matches: 5. Looked up from germline, CDR1 is KGHDR and CDR2 is SFDVKD. The CDR3 nucleotides read TGTGCCACCAGTGATTTTGCAACAGGGGGCCCCTACAATGAGCAGTTCTTC. Translated, it gives CATSDFATGGPYNEQFF.

The chain joins TRBV6-1 to TRBJ2-3, with D perhaps given as TRBD1 or TRBD2 (5 bases each). Trimming cost V 6 bases and J 4 bases, with 23 bases left between them. Germline-derived CDR1 and CDR2 are MNHNS and SASEGT. The CDR3 is 17 amino acids. The CDR3 protein is CASSLPPGGINSDTQYF. CDR3 bases: TGTGCCAGCAGCCTACCCCCTGGGGGAATTAATTCAGATACGCAGTATTTT.

This clonotype was seen more than once but under ten times. The chain combines TRBV4-3 with TRBJ2-5; 11 bases are a match to TRBD2. J lost 4 bases, V lost 3 bases, and 4 bases had no gene match. CDR3 length: 15 amino acids. Per germline, CDR1 LGHNA and CDR2 YSLEER. The CDR3 region has the DNA TGCGCCAGCAGCCACGGTCTAGCGGGGGGAGAGACCCAGTACTTC. Its protein product is CASSHGLAGGETQYF.

A few counts support this clonotype. This chain links TRBV6-5 with TRBJ2-3; no reliable D call. Trimming cost V 1 base and J 0 bases, with 14 bases left between them. In germline, CDR1 is MNHEY, CDR2 SVGAGI. CDR3 length: 17 amino acids. Here the CDR3 reads CASSYYDYPTSTDTQYF. The DNA of the CDR3 is TGTGCCAGCAGTTACTACGATTATCCTACTAGCACAGATACGCAGTATTTT.

This clonotype was seen repeatedly, ten times or more. J is TRBJ2-7 and V is TRBV12-3 or TRBV12-4; 7 positions match TRBD1. V was clipped by 3 bases and J by 8 bases; unmatched bases: 10. This CDR3 comprises 14 residues. CDR3 in amino acids: CASSFPGTEFKQYF. The CDR3 DNA follows: TGTGCCAGCAGTTTCCCCGGGACAGAATTTAAGCAGTACTTC.

This clonotype was counted only a few times. The chain links TRBV28 to TRBJ2-5; 9 bases agree with TRBD1. The CDR3 extends over 16 amino acids. Germline V gives CDR1 MDHEN, CDR2 SYDVKM. The J segment lost 5 bases and the V segment lost 5 bases, leaving 12 bases of the junction unmatched. Written as DNA, the CDR3 is TGTGCCAGCAGTCAAACTTCTTACAGGGGGCTGGAGACCCAGTACTTC. It is translated as CASSQTSYRGLETQYF.

DNA of the CDR3: TGTGCCTGGAGGGAGAACACCGGGGAGCTGTTTTTT. Translating it yields CAWRENTGELFF. This chain links TRBV30 with TRBJ2-2; D gene ambiguous. CDR3 length: 12 residues. The V gene lost 3 bases and the J gene lost 1 base, with 3 bases spanning the gap. Germline lookup yields CDR1 GTSNPN and CDR2 SVGIG (reference sequence).

This clonotype was seen more than once but under ten times. CDR3 sequence (DNA): TGTGCTAGTGGTTTCCCGCCTATACCGGATACGCAGTATTTT. Translation gives CASGFPPIPDTQYF. The rearrangement links TRBV12-5 to TRBJ2-3, with no clear D. The CDR3 is 14 residues long. The germline V gene encodes CDR1 LGHNT and CDR2 FRNRAP. The V gene lost 3 bases and the J gene lost 6 bases, with 13 bases spanning the gap.

This clonotype was recorded many times. The rearrangement links TRBV5-1 to TRBJ2-5; a weak D match, TRBD2 (5 bases). V lost 0 bases and J lost 0, with 9 bases in between. The CDR3 extends over 15 amino acids. Per germline, CDR1 SGHRS and CDR2 YFSETQ. CDR3 nucleotide sequence: TGCGCCAGCAGCTTGGCCGTTAGCGACCAAGAGACCCAGTACTTC. This codes for CASSLAVSDQETQYF.

The CDR3 region has the DNA TGTGCCAGTCGCTTAAGAACCGGGACAGGGGCTCAGGGCTACACCTTC. Translation gives CASRLRTGTGAQGYTF. This chain connects TRBV3-1 to TRBJ1-2, with TRBD1 matching 10 bases. V was pared by 9 bases and J by 8 bases, with 18 bases of the junction left unmatched. This CDR3 comprises 16 residues. Germline CDR1 reads LGHDT; CDR2 reads YNNKEL (reference sequence). Drawing the rest from reference TRBV3-1 and TRBJ1-2, the complete variable domain is DTAVSQTPKYLVTQMGNDKSIKCEQNLGHDTMYWYKQDSKKFLKIMFSYNNKELIINETVPNRFSPKSPDKAHLNLHINSLELGDSAVYFCASRLRTGTGAQGYTFGSGTRLTVV.

The sample holds a few counts of this clonotype. This sequence joins TRBV4-3 and TRBJ1-5, with D maybe TRBD1 (5 bases). Germline V gene lookup returns CDR1 LGHNA and CDR2 YSLEER. CDR3 length: 15 amino acids. Trimming left V 1 base short and J 5 bases short, with 12 bases between. The CDR3 sequence: CASSQAAVGDQPQHF. The CDR3 DNA is TGCGCCAGCAGCCAAGCAGCAGTGGGGGATCAGCCCCAGCATTTT.

This clonotype was observed many times. V and J are TRBV20-1 and TRBJ2-1, with 10 bases fitting TRBD1. Unmatched junction bases numbered 7, after V lost 5 bases and J lost 0 bases. The CDR3 runs to 16 residues. Germline-derived CDR1 and CDR2 are DFQATT and SNEGSKA (reference sequence). The CDR3 reads CSAPGTGVPSYNEQFF. DNA of the CDR3: TGCAGTGCTCCGGGGACAGGGGTCCCCTCCTACAATGAGCAGTTCTTC.

The CDR3, as DNA: TGCAGTGCTAGCGTGGCGGGGGACCGATACAATGAGCAGTTCTTC. It translates to CSASVAGDRYNEQFF. The V call is TRBV20-1, the J call TRBJ2-1; 7 bases are a match to TRBD2. The CDR3 spans 15 residues. From germline, CDR1 is DFQATT and CDR2 SNEGSKA (reference sequence). With V trimmed by 3 bases and J by 4 bases, 9 bases remained unmatched.

The chain links TRBV11-2 to TRBJ2-4; D is tentatively TRBD1 or TRBD2 (6 bases each). The CDR3 is 14 residues long. Germline CDR1 SGHAT, CDR2 FQNNGV. Trimming pared 5 bases from V and 10 bases from J, leaving 18 bases between. CDR3 DNA: TGTGCCAGCAGCCCGTCTCGGGGGCGTTATATTCAGTACTTC. Its protein product is CASSPSRGRYIQYF.

This clonotype was seen more than once but under ten times. The chain couples TRBV20-1 to TRBJ2-1; D is unresolved. The V end lost 1 base, the J end lost 8 bases, and 6 bases lay between the germline ends. The germline V gene has CDR1 DFQATT and CDR2 SNEGSKA (reference sequence). The CDR3 covers 11 residues. CDR3 region: CSARVFDEQFF. The CDR3, as DNA: TGCAGTGCTAGAGTATTCGATGAGCAGTTCTTC.

This sequence joins TRBV11-3 and TRBJ2-7; 8 bases align to TRBD2. Germline V lookup: CDR1 SGHNT, CDR2 YENEEA. This CDR3 contains 15 residues. The V gene end was trimmed by 5 bases and the J gene end by 1 base; junction bases not matched to a gene: 7. The CDR3 spells CASSHSGSPSYEQYF. CDR3 coding DNA: TGTGCCAGCAGCCACAGCGGGAGCCCTTCCTACGAGCAGTACTTC.

This sequence joins TRBV5-1 and TRBJ1-1; maybe TRBD1 (6 bases). Trimming removed 3 bases at V and 3 bases at J, with 12 bases between. CDR1 and CDR2 from the germline V gene are SGHRS and YFSETQ. The CDR3 runs to 14 residues. In DNA, the CDR3 is TGCGCCAGCAGCTCTACAGGGTTATACACTGAAGCTTTCTTT. Protein product: CASSSTGLYTEAFF. The full variable domain, in which reference TRBV5-1 and TRBJ1-1 provide the parts outside the CDR3, is KAGVTQTPRYLIKTRGQQVTLSCSPISGHRSVSWYQQTPGQGLQFLFEYFSETQRNKGNFPGRFSGRQFSNSRSEMNVSTLELGDSALYLCASSSTGLYTEAFFGQGTRLTVV.

The chain carries TRBV6-9 and TRBJ2-7, with 7 nucleotides matching TRBD2. J gave up 3 bases and V 10 bases, and 6 bases lay outside the gene matches. The CDR3 length is 12 residues. The germline V gene has CDR1 MNHGY and CDR2 SVAAGI. The CDR3 DNA follows: TGTGCCAACCCCCGGGACTACTACGAGCAGTACTTC. Amino acid sequence: CANPRDYYEQYF.

Only a few counts were recorded for this clonotype. Since a much larger clone is just one base distant, this may be a read error. The chain combines TRBV28 with TRBJ2-2; D gene ambiguous. The germline V and J ends were trimmed by 3 bases and 0 bases, with 2 bases remaining between them. The length of the CDR3 is 13 residues. Germline V lookup: CDR1 MDHEN, CDR2 SYDVKM. In DNA form, the CDR3 reads TGTGCCAGCAGTTTCTCGAACACCGGGGAGCTGTTTTTT. It specifies CASSFSNTGELFF. Drawing the rest from reference TRBV28 and TRBJ2-2, the complete variable domain is DVKVTQSSRYLVKRTGEKVFLECVQDMDHENMFWYRQDPGLGLRLIYFSYDVKMKEKGDIPEGYSVSREKKERFSLILESASTNQTSMYLCASSFSNTGELFFGEGSRLTVL.

This clonotype was seen only a few times. The V call is TRBV24-1, the J call TRBJ1-2; 8 bases agree with TRBD1. Germline loops: CDR1 KGHDR, CDR2 SFDVKD. The CDR3 totals 13 residues. V trimming: 3 bases; J trimming: 7 bases; junction bases outside the gene matches: 3. The CDR3 bases are TGTGCCACCAGTGATACGGACAGGGTTGGCTACACCTTC. Translated: CATSDTDRVGYTF.

This chain links TRBV7-3 with TRBJ2-2; D unclear. The CDR3 consists of 14 residues. V lost 1 base and J lost 5, with 8 bases in between. The V gene's germline CDR1 is SGHTA and CDR2 FQGTGA. CDR3 residues: CASSLSRLTGELFF. The CDR3 nucleotides are TGTGCCAGCAGCTTAAGTAGATTGACCGGGGAGCTGTTTTTT.

This clonotype was seen only a few times. The chain recombines TRBV7-8 with TRBJ1-2; the D is unclear. Trimming took off 5 bases at V and 0 bases at J, with 10 bases between the two ends. The germline gives CDR1 SGHVS, CDR2 FQNEAQ. CDR3 length: 14 amino acids. CDR3 protein: CASSPRWSNYGYTF. In nucleotides, the CDR3 is TGTGCCAGCAGCCCCAGGTGGTCTAACTATGGCTACACCTTC.

The chain employs TRBV12-3 or TRBV12-4 and TRBJ2-1; no clear D. The CDR3 spans 11 residues. Deletions cut 3 bases from V and 7 bases from J, with 4 bases between. The CDR3 spells CASSFTNEQFF. CDR3 nucleotide sequence: TGTGCCAGCAGTTTTACGAATGAGCAGTTCTTC.

The chain carries TRBV14 and TRBJ2-1, with a weak D call TRBD2 (5 bases). Germline V gene sequence: CDR1 SGHDN, CDR2 FVKESK. Trimming left V 1 base short and J 4 bases short, with 8 bases between. The CDR3 loop spans 14 amino acids. CDR3 coding DNA: TGTGCCAGCAGCCAAGTGGACTCTTACAATGAGCAGTTCTTC. Its protein is CASSQVDSYNEQFF.

The V call is TRBV19, the J call TRBJ2-7; 10 bases line up with TRBD1. The CDR3 length is 14 residues. Losses at the gene ends were 7 bases for V and 1 base for J; bases not matched to a gene: 4. Germline V gene lookup returns CDR1 LNHDA and CDR2 SQIVND (reference sequence). The CDR3 DNA sequence: TGTGCCAGTAACCCGGGACAGGGGTCCTACGAGCAGTACTTC. This encodes CASNPGQGSYEQYF.

This clonotype showed up just a few times. The V gene is TRBV7-2, the J gene TRBJ1-1; unclear D gene. The CDR3 covers 13 residues. Germline CDR1 is SGHTA and CDR2 is FQGNSA. V gave up 4 bases and J gave up 3 bases, with 9 bases separating them. CDR3 nucleotides: TGTGCCAGCAGCTGGAGGGTTGACACTGAAGCTTTCTTT. Amino acids: CASSWRVDTEAFF.

This clonotype was found many times. The chain couples TRBV27 to TRBJ2-6; D is tentatively TRBD1 or TRBD2 (6 bases each). The V end was cut by 7 bases, the J end by 3 bases, with 13 bases between. The CDR3 contains 15 residues. In germline, CDR1 is MNHEY, CDR2 SMNVEV (reference sequence). This CDR3 is CASTMGGFGANVLTF. The CDR3 region has the DNA TGTGCCAGCACTATGGGGGGCTTTGGGGCCAACGTCCTGACTTTC.

In this sample, this clonotype turned up a few times. This chain connects TRBV7-8 to TRBJ2-1; the D gene is possibly TRBD1 (5 bases). Germline values: CDR1 SGHVS, CDR2 FQNEAQ. This CDR3 is 13 amino acids long. The V gene lost 4 bases and the J gene lost 5 bases, with 9 bases spanning the gap. Here the CDR3 DNA reads TGTGCCAGCAGCTCCACGACAGACAATGAGCAGTTCTTC. Its translation is CASSSTTDNEQFF.